This T cell receptor beta chain emerged from a study of T-cell memory formation after mild COVID-19. From the 5' RACE reads, TCRdb called clonotypes with MiXCR, one entry per CDR3 protein. This table has 100,000 to 120,000 distinct CDR3 sequences, 18% appearing once. Germline lookup yields CDR1 SGHRS and CDR2 YFSETQ. The CDR3 spans 14 residues. The junction had 11 bases not matched to a gene; V was cut back by 7 bases and J by 6 bases. This clonotype occurred a few times. Sequenced input: PBMCs or a T cell subset sorted from them (not recorded which). The J gene is TRBJ2-3, the V gene TRBV5-1, with 7 bases aligning to TRBD1. This sequence originates from a man between 18 and 29 years old who had mild COVID-19 (a few samples of this study predate the infection). Cell type and time point are not known. The CDR3 DNA reads as TGCGCCAGCGGAATGACAGGGATGGGCGATACGCAGTATTTT. It specifies CASGMTGMGDTQYF.